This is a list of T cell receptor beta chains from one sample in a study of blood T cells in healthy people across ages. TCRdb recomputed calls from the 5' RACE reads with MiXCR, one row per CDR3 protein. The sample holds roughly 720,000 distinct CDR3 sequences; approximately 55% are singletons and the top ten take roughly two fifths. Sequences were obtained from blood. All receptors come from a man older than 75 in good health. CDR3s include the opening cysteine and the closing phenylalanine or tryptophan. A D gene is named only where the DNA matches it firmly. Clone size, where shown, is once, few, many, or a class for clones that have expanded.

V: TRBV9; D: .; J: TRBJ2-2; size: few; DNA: TGTGCCAGCAGCGTGTCCGGGGAGCTGTTTTTT; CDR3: CASSVSGELFF
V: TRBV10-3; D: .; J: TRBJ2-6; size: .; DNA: TGTGCCATCAGTGAGCCCGGGGCCAACGTCCTGACTTTC; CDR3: CAISEPGANVLTF
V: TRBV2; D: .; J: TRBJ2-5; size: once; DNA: TGTGCCAGCAGTCGGGGGCCCACAGGGGTCGGTGAGACCCAGTACTTC; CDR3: CASSRGPTGVGETQYF
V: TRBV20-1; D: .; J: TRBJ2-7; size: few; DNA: TGCAGTGCTAGGGGGACCAGTCCCTACGAGCAGTACTTC; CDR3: CSARGTSPYEQYF
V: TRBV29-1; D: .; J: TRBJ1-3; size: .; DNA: TGCAGCGTTGAGGCGAACTCTGGAAACACCATATATTTT; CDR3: CSVEANSGNTIYF
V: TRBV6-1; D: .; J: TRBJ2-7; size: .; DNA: TGTGCCAGCAGCCCCATGGGGCGGACGTACAATGAGCAGTACTTC; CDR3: CASSPMGRTYNEQYF
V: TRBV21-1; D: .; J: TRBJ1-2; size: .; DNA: TGTGCCAGCAGCCTCCGGGAGGGCAACTATGGCTACACCTTC; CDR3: CASSLREGNYGYTF
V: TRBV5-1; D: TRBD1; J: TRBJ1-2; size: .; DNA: TGCGCCAGCAGCCCTACAGGGGAAGGCTATGGCTACACCTTC; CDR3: CASSPTGEGYGYTF
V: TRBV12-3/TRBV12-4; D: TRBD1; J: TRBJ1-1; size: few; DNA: TGTGCCAGCAGTTTAATCACAGGGGGCACTGAAGCTTTCTTT; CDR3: CASSLITGGTEAFF
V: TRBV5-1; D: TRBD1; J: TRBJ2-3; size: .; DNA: TGCGCCAGCAGCTCGAGGGGACAGGGATTTCCCAGATACGCGTATTTT; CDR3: CASSSRGQGFPRYAYF
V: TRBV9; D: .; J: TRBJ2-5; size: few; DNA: TGTGCCAGCAGCGCCAGCCCCAAAGAGACCCAGTACTTC; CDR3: CASSASPKETQYF
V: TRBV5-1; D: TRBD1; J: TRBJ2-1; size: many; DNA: TGTGCTAGCAGCTTAGGACAGGGCTCCTACAATGAGCAGTTCTTC; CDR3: CASSLGQGSYNEQFF
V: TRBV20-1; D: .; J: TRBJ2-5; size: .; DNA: TGCAGTGCTTTTTTGGCCGGGCAGGAGGTCAAGCAGTACTTC; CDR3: CSAFLAGQEVKQYF
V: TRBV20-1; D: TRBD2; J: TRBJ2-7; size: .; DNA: TGCAGTGCTAGGGACCAGCGGGAGAGGTACGAGCAGTACTTC; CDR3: CSARDQRERYEQYF
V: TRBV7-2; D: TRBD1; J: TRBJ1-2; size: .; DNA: TGTGCCAGCAGCTTGGGACAGGGAATGCGTGGCTACACCTTC; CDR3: CASSLGQGMRGYTF
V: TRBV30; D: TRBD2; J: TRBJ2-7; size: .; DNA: TGTGCCTGGAGTGGGCGAAGCGGGAGAGGGTACGAGCAGTACTTC; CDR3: CAWSGRSGRGYEQYF